This T cell receptor (beta chain) was sequenced in a study of patients and donors after allogeneic stem cell transplantation. This clonotype appeared many times. One entry per CDR3 protein, called by TCRdb with MiXCR from the RT-PCR reads. The sample holds roughly 960,000 distinct CDR3 sequences, roughly 17% seen once. The CDR3 spans 14 residues. V shed 7 bases, J shed 7 bases, and the junction held 6 bases outside the gene matches. The receptor's source is a human donor who was either an allogeneic HSCT recipient or a stem cell or donor lymphocyte infusion donor (not recorded which). It is not recorded whose cells these are; they may come from a transplant donor. The sequencing sample was made of blood, either unsorted or a sorted T cell fraction (not recorded which). The chain uses TRBV12-3 or TRBV12-4 and TRBJ2-1; 11 bases map to TRBD2. The CDR3 loop is CASTETSGKNEQFF. The DNA for the CDR3 is TGTGCCAGCACCGAGACTAGCGGGAAGAATGAGCAGTTCTTC.